This T cell receptor (beta chain) was recorded in a study of graft-versus-host responses after intestinal transplantation. Study summary: Every one of the recipients received anti-thymocyte globulin induction and afterwards took tacrolimus and steroids for around 3 years.

Germline CDR1 and CDR2: LNHDA and SQIVND (reference sequence). The CDR3 is 15 amino acids. The J segment lost 8 bases and the V segment lost 2 bases, leaving 6 bases of the junction unmatched. The method was immunoSEQ multiplex PCR; TCRdb's version includes in-frame clones alone and lacks a portion of them. This table holds roughly 40,000 clones, approximately 93% found once. This clone appeared a single time. This receptor was identified in a human patient who received an intestinal transplant, so some T cells may come from the graft donor. The rearrangement links TRBV19 to TRBJ2-1; TRBD2 matches 10 bases. The input for sequencing was PBMCs, taken 734 days after intestinal transplantation. The CDR3 DNA follows: TGTGCCAGTAGTATAACCCTAGCGGGAGTATATGAGCAGTTCTTC. This codes for CASSITLAGVYEQFF.